This T cell receptor beta chain was sequenced for a study of T cell responses to AZD1222 COVID-19 vaccine (dated by TCRdb to about 2021). Notes on the research overall: A total of 230 to 250 trial participants underwent TCR sequencing, of whom 200 to 220 had received two doses of AZD1222 and roughly 26 had received two doses of the MenACWY control vaccine. Enrollment into the trials was organized by age into subgroups of 18-55, 56-69 and 70-plus years, and those subgroups contained 148, 28 and 57 TCR-sequenced participants, respectively. What the authors observed across the whole study: The whole spike protein was spanned by vaccine-associated CD4 TCRs, and dominant responses were seen in regions 160-218 and 743-854. The 56-69-year group was small, and its depth increase did not reach significance, likely because of low power. A significant rise in spike-specific TCR breadth and depth was observed after two AZD1222 doses relative to day 0 and relative to MenACWY recipients. Reportedly, almost half of the unique spike-specific TCRs recognized epitopes lying outside the regions that are mutated in the B.1.351 and B.1.1.7 variants. Conclusions about previously exposed vaccinees were limited because only a handful of AZD1222 recipients were SARS-CoV-2 seropositive at baseline. Participants were mostly white British and included more females than males, and it was suggested by the authors that clonal diversity may have been underestimated. Because no samples from the day 14 peak response were available, repertoires could be characterized only after the peak T cell response.

This specimen's time point label, interpreted: baseline before first vaccination. The treatment or condition label here, explained by the study, means: meningococcal conjugate vaccine given as trial control. Samples from vaccinated people were obtained from the UK trials COV001 and COV002, which included a single-blind randomized controlled phase 2/3 trial of AZD1222 (ChAdOx1 nCoV-19) in healthy adults. For TCRbeta chain sequencing, PBMC samples were collected from trial participants at day 0 and at day 28 after the second dose. The CDR3 regions of human TCRbeta chains were analyzed by immunosequencing. On the authors' methods: TCRs in the repertoires were compared against a reference library of SARS-CoV-2-specific TCRs that had been generated with the MIRA antigen-specificity platform. Breadth was defined as the fraction of unique TCRs that were SARS-CoV-2-associated. Depth was defined as the fraction of total T cells that were SARS-CoV-2-associated. Using the MIRA data, every spike-specific TCR was mapped to the spike region that the TCR reacted to and assigned to either a CD4 or a CD8 class. Log10-transformed breadth and depth values were compared by one-way ANOVA with Sidak's multiple comparisons tests. This is the immuneACCESS table as TCRdb keeps it, with only in-frame sequences that have V and J called. A part of the clones is gone; compared with another copy, unresolved V genes explain less than half, and the rest is unexplained. Clonal size and the V and J genes are those of that table, whereas D and trimming came from the DNA. This sample comprises about 120,000 clones, 80% to 90% of them detected only once. Together, the top ten hold 3.9% of the sample.

The junction shows trimming of 8 bases on V and 6 bases on J, and the gene matches do not reach 2 bases of it. From a lookup of the germline V gene, CDR1 and CDR2 are MNHEY and SVGAGI. The CDR3, from cysteine to phenylalanine, totals 11 residues. Of the read, only the CDR3 DNA is kept; its 33 bases are in frame from base 1. This clone has only one observation. Its antigen remains unidentified. No base quality values were provided; no much bigger clone lies one nucleotide off. The chain is encoded by TRBV6-5 joined to TRBJ1-2, with 8 middle bases fitting TRBD1. The sample here was peripheral blood, taken on day 0 of MenACWY control vaccination. This clonotype was sampled from an adult in good health. The CDR3 reads CASEDRDGYTF. The DNA sequence is given as TGTGCCAGCGAGGACAGGGATGGCTACACCTTC.